This entry features one TCR beta chain sequence. What it recognizes is unknown. The data are from a study of immune evolution from preneoplasia to lung adenocarcinoma. V lost 0 bases, J lost 7 bases, and 3 bases stayed unmatched. CDR3 length equals 14 residues. The germline V gene has CDR1 MNHNY and CDR2 SVGAGI (reference sequence). Study-wide results and caveats: Top clone share appeared to fall from AAH through AIS, MIA, adenocarcinoma.

Sequenced by immunoSEQ multiplex PCR; TCRdb stores in-frame clones only, minus some. The data contain about 11,000 clones, around three quarters of them singletons. Sequences were obtained from FFPE normal lung tissue adjacent to the tumor. The origin of this receptor is a person aged 55 to 75 with lung adenocarcinoma. Some clones in this sample may be carry-over from other donors' samples. The rearrangement links TRBV6-6 to TRBJ1-1, with 9 bases aligning to TRBD1. The CDR3 sequence is CASSYSADRGEAFF. DNA for the CDR3: TGTGCCAGCAGTTACTCGGCGGACAGGGGTGAAGCTTTCTTT.